These 12 T cell receptor beta chains were sequenced from one sample in a study of cytomegalovirus exposure and HLA in healthy donors. 13 Jbeta primers and 60 Vbeta primers were used for the PCR. Sequencing was performed with immunoSEQ multiplex PCR; in TCRdb, only in-frame clones are kept and a portion is missing. The sample carries 140,000 to 150,000 clones, almost 80% recorded once. Material: PBMCs. These receptors came from a middle-aged woman in good health and CMV-seropositive.

This chain connects TRBV6-5 to TRBJ1-2, with 8 bases fitting TRBD1. Trimming cost V 5 bases and J 7 bases; bases outside gene matches: 9. In germline, CDR1 is MNHEY, CDR2 SVGAGI. The CDR3 contains 14 residues. The CDR3 is CASSQGAVSGGYTF. The CDR3 coding sequence is TGTGCCAGCAGTCAGGGGGCAGTTTCTGGTGGCTACACCTTC.

The chain recombines TRBV2 with TRBJ2-3; 11 nucleotides line up with TRBD2. The V gene end was trimmed by 8 bases and the J gene end by 0 bases; junction bases not matched to a gene: 4. This CDR3 is built from 15 residues. Germline V gives CDR1 SNHLY, CDR2 FYNNEI. The CDR3 nucleotides are TGTGCCAGCGCTAGCGGGGGGTTAAGCACAGATACGCAGTATTTT. Amino acids: CASASGGLSTDTQYF.

The chain has TRBV10-1 and TRBJ2-1; 11 positions match TRBD1. The CDR3 has 16 amino acids. Germline-derived CDR1 and CDR2 are WNHNN and SYGVQD (reference sequence). V trimming: 2 bases; J trimming: 12 bases; junction bases outside the gene matches: 12. The CDR3 loop is CASSEGAGTGGMGQFF. CDR3 in DNA: TGCGCCAGCAGTGAGGGAGCCGGGACAGGGGGTATGGGGCAGTTCTTC.

This chain links TRBV9 with TRBJ1-6, with 9 bases lining up with TRBD1. The V and J ends lost 0 bases and 14 bases, in that order; junction bases with no gene match: 15. From germline, CDR1 is SGDLS and CDR2 YYNGEE. CDR3 size: 17 residues. The CDR3 sequence: CASSVALDRGPQGTLHF. CDR3 nucleotide sequence: TGTGCCAGCAGCGTAGCCCTGGACAGGGGCCCCCAAGGAACCCTCCACTTT.

The chain combines TRBV29-1 with TRBJ2-2; the match to TRBD2 covers 7 bases. The trim removed 7 bases at V and 6 bases at J, leaving 11 bases unmatched. Germline V CDR1 and CDR2: SQVTM, ANQGSEA. This CDR3 is built from 14 residues. The CDR3 DNA follows: TGCAGCGCTCGTCCTGGGACTAACCCCGGGGAGCTGTTTTTT. It is translated as CSARPGTNPGELFF.

This chain links TRBV28 with TRBJ2-1; D is possibly TRBD1 (6 bases). This CDR3 is built from 18 residues. Between the trimmed V and J ends, which lost 1 base and 6 bases, there was a span of 22 bases. Germline loops: CDR1 MDHEN, CDR2 SYDVKM. The CDR3 DNA sequence: TGTGCCAGCAGTTTATTAGGGGCCTCGGGACAATATCCCAATGAGCAGTTCTTC. It translates to CASSLLGASGQYPNEQFF.

This clone showed up just once. The chain uses TRBV6-1 and TRBJ2-5, with 14 bases that match TRBD2. Losses at the gene ends were 8 bases for V and 5 bases for J; bases not matched to a gene: 4. The CDR3 extends over 14 amino acids. Looked up from germline, CDR1 is MNHNS and CDR2 is SASEGT. Written as DNA, the CDR3 is TGTGCCAGCCGGACTAGCGGGGGGCCGGAGACCCAGTACTTC. It specifies CASRTSGGPETQYF.

V is TRBV19 and J is TRBJ2-7; 8 bases map to TRBD1. V lost 5 bases and J lost 6; bases outside the gene matches: 9. Per germline, CDR1 LNHDA and CDR2 SQIVND (reference sequence). The CDR3 length is 14 residues. The CDR3 bases are TGTGCCAGTAGTCCCCAGGGGGCAACCCTCGAGCAGTACTTC. Translation gives CASSPQGATLEQYF.

This chain connects TRBV6-6 to TRBJ2-7; 9 bases agree with TRBD1. There are 14 residues in the CDR3. Germline loops: CDR1 MNHNY, CDR2 SVGAGI (reference sequence). V lost 7 bases, J lost 3 bases, and 7 bases stayed unmatched. CDR3 amino acids: CASTHGDRVYEQYF. The DNA of the CDR3 is TGTGCCAGCACCCATGGGGACAGGGTCTACGAGCAGTACTTC.

Points on this clone: The identical CDR3 is also encoded by other nucleotide sequences in the sample. The genes are TRBV7-9 and TRBJ1-2; 9 nucleotides agree with TRBD1. This CDR3 is built from 14 residues. With 4 bases clipped from V and 8 bases from J, the junction kept 8 bases outside the gene matches. Germline V gives CDR1 SEHNR, CDR2 FQNEAQ (reference sequence). CDR3 amino acids: CASSYLQGAGGYTF. CDR3 sequence (DNA): TGTGCCAGCAGCTACTTACAGGGGGCGGGCGGCTACACCTTC.

The chain joins TRBV11-1 to TRBJ2-2; D is undetermined. The V and J ends lost 3 bases and 3 bases respectively, with 5 bases between them. CDR3 length equals 13 residues. The V gene's germline CDR1 is SGHAT and CDR2 FQDESV (reference sequence). CDR3: CASSFEDTGELFF. CDR3 DNA: TGTGCCAGCAGCTTTGAGGACACCGGGGAGCTGTTTTTT.

The CDR3 DNA follows: TGCGCCAGCAGTGAGGGAGGTTGGTCTCAAGAGACCCAGTACTTC. This gives the protein CASSEGGWSQETQYF. This chain connects TRBV10-1 to TRBJ2-5; tentative D call: TRBD2 (5 bases). Per germline, CDR1 WNHNN and CDR2 SYGVQD (reference sequence). Trimming took 2 bases from V and 2 from J, leaving 12 bases between them. The CDR3 loop spans 15 amino acids.